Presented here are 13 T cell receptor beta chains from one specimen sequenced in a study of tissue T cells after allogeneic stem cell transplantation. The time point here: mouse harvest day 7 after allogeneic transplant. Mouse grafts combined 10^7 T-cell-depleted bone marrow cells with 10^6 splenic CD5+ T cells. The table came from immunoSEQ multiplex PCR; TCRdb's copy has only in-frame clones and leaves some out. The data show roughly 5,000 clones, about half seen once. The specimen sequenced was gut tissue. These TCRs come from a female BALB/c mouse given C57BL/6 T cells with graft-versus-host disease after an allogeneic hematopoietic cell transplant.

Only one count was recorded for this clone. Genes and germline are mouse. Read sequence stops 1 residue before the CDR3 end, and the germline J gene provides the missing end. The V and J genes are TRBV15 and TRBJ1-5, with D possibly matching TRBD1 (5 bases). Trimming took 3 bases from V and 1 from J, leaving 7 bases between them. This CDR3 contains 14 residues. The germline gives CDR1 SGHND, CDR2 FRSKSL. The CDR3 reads CASSFGGNNQAPLF. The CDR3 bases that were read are TGTGCCAGCAGTTTTGGGGGGAACAACCAGGCTCCGCTT.

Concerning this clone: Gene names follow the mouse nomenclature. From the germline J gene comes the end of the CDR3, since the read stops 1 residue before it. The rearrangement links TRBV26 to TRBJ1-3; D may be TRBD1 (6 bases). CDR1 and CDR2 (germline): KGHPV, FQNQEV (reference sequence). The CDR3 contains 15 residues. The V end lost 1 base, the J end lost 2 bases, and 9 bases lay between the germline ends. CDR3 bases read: TGTGCCAGCAGTCTGTTGGGGGCGCCTGGAAATACGCTCTAT. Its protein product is CASSLLGAPGNTLY. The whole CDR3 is CASSLLGAPGNTLYF. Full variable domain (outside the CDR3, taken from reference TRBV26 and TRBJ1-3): NSKVIQTPRYLVKGQGQKAKMRCIPEKGHPVVFWYQQNKNNEFKFLINFQNQEVLQQIDMTEKRFSAECPSNSPCSLEIQSSEAGDSALYLCASSLLGAPGNTLYFGEGSRLIVV.

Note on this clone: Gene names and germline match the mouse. CDR3: CASSLYSSQNTLYF. The sequenced CDR3 bases are TGTGCCAGCAGTCTGTACAGTAGTCAAAACACCTTGTAC. The gene calls are TRBV26 and TRBJ2-4; D is unclear. From the germline J gene comes the end of the CDR3, since the read stops 1 residue before it. This CDR3 region has 14 residues. Between the trimmed V and J ends, which lost 1 base and 0 bases, there was a span of 5 bases. Germline lookup yields CDR1 KGHPV and CDR2 FQNQEV (reference sequence).

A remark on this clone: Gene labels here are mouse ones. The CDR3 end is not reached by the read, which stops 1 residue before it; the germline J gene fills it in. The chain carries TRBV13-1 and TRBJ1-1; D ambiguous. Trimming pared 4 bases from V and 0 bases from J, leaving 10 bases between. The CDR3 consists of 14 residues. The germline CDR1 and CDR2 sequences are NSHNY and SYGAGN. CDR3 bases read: TGTGCCAGCAGTCTTCGGGCTGCAAACACAGAAGTCTTC. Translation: CASSLRAANTEVF. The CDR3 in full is CASSLRAANTEVFF.

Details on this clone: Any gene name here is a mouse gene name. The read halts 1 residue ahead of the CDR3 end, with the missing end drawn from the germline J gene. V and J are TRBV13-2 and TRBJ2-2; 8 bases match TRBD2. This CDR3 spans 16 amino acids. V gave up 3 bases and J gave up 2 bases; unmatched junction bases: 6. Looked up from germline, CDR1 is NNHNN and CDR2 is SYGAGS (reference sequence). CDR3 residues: CASGAPLGANTGQLYF. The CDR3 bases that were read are TGTGCCAGCGGTGCCCCACTGGGGGCGAACACCGGGCAGCTCTAC.

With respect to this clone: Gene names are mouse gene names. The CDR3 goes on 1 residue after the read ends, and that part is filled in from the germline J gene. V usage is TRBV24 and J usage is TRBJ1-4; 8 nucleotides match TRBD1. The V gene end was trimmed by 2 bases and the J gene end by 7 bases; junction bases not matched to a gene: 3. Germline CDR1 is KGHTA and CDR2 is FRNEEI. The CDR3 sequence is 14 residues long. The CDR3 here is CASSLIRGPERLFF. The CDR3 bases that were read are TGTGCCAGCAGTCTGATCAGGGGGCCCGAAAGATTATTT.

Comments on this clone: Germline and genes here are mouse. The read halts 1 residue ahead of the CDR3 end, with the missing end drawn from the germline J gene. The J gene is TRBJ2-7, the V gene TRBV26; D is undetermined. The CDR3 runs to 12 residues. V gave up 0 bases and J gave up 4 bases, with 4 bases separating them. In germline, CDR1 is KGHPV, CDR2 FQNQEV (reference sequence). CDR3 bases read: TGTGCCAGCAGTCTGTCGTGGTATGAACAGTAC. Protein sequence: CASSLSWYEQY. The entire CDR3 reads CASSLSWYEQYF.

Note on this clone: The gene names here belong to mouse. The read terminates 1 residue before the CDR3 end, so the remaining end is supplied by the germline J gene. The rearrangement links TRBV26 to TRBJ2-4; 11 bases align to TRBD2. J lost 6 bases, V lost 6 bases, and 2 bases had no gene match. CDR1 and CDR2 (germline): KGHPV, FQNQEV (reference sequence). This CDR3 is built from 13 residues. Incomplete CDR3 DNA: TGTGCCAGCAGACTGGGGGGGCGGAACACCTTGTAC. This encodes CASRLGGRNTLY. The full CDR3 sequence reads CASRLGGRNTLYF.

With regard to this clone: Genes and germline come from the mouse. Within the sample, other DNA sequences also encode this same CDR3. CDR3: CASSPSSYEQYF. CDR3 DNA, as far as it was read: TGTGCCAGCAGCCCAAGCTCCTATGAACAGTAC. The V call is TRBV3, the J call TRBJ2-7; D not certain. From the germline J gene comes the end of the CDR3, since the read stops 1 residue before it. This CDR3 has 12 amino acids. V shed 5 bases and J shed 0 bases, with 5 bases lying between them. Germline V gene lookup returns CDR1 SNHLY and CDR2 FYNGKV (reference sequence).

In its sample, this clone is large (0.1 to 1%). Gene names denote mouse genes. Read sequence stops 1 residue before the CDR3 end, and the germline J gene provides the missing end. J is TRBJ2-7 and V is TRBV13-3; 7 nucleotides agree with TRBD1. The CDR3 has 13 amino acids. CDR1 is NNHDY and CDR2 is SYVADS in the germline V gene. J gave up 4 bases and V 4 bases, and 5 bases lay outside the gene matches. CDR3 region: CASSSGTAYEQYF. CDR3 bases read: TGTGCCAGCAGTTCCGGGACAGCTTATGAACAGTAC.

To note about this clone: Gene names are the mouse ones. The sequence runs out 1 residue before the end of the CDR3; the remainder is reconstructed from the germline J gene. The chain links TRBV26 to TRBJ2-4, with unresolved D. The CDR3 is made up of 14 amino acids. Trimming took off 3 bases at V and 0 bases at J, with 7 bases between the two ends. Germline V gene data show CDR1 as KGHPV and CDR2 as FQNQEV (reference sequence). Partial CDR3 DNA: TGTGCCAGCAGTCTATGGGATAGTCAAAACACCTTGTAC. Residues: CASSLWDSQNTLY. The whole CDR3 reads CASSLWDSQNTLYF.

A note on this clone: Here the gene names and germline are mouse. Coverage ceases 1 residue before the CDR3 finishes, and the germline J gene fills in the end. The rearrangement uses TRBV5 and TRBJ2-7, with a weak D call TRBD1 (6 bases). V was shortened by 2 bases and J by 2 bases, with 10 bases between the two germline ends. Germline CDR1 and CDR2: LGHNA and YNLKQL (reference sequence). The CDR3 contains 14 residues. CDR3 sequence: CASSQPGQTYEQYF. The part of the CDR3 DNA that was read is TGTGCCAGCAGCCAACCGGGACAAACCTATGAACAGTAC.

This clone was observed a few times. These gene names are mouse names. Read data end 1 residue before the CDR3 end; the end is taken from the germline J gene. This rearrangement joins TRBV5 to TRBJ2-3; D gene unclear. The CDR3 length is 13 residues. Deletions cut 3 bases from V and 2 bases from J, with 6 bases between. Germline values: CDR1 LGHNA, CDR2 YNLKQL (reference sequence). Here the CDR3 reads CASSQGNAETLYF. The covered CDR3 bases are TGTGCCAGCAGCCAGGGGAATGCAGAAACGCTGTAT.